What follows are 9 T cell receptor beta chains derived from one specimen sequenced in a study of identical twins (dated by TCRdb to the mid-2010s). Libraries were made using 5' RACE. The data were produced on an Illumina HiSeq 2000. TCRdb reran the public reads through fastp at Q25 and MiXCR, keeping productive beta chains. Rows matching on CDR3 protein sequence are summarized as one entry with the most common DNA and genes. Counted in this sample were over 600,000 distinct CDR3 sequences; 20% to 25% of them appeared once. The top ten hold 4.3% of the sample. This same sample was also part of a study on T cells expressing NK-cell markers.

Sequenced sample: PBMCs. The receptor set was obtained from a young woman in good health.

In its sample, this clonotype was seen a few times. This rearrangement joins TRBV12-3 or TRBV12-4 to TRBJ2-1, with 7 bases matching TRBD2. Unmatched junction bases numbered 13, after V lost 6 bases and J lost 5 bases. CDR3 length: 16 amino acids. The CDR3 coding sequence is TGTGCCAGCAGAAGGAGACTAGCCCCTTCGCACAATGAGCAGTTCTTC. Its protein is CASRRRLAPSHNEQFF.

The table lists this clonotype with many counts. The CDR3 is CASSSQGYEAFF. CDR3 sequence (DNA): TGTGCCAGCAGCTCCCAGGGCTACGAAGCTTTCTTT. The chain joins TRBV7-9 to TRBJ1-1, with D tentatively TRBD1 (5 bases). The CDR3 has 12 residues. The V end was cut by 4 bases, the J end by 8 bases, with 11 bases between. Per germline, CDR1 SEHNR and CDR2 FQNEAQ (reference sequence).

CDR3 sequence (DNA): TGCAGTGCTAGAGATTTTATTGGGGGTGGAGATACGCAGTATTTT. Translation: CSARDFIGGGDTQYF. The chain is built from TRBV20-1 and TRBJ2-3, with D perhaps assigned TRBD1 or TRBD2 (5 bases each). The V gene's germline CDR1 is DFQATT and CDR2 SNEGSKA (reference sequence). Trimming stripped 0 bases from V and 5 bases from J, with 15 bases between. This CDR3 contains 15 residues.

As regards this clonotype: This sequence may be a read error, since a much larger clone differs from it by one base. This rearrangement joins TRBV20-1 to TRBJ2-5; no clear D. V gave up 7 bases and J gave up 0 bases, with 12 bases separating them. Germline V gene lookup returns CDR1 DFQATT and CDR2 SNEGSKA (reference sequence). The CDR3 has 13 amino acids. CDR3 sequence: CSVPDGNQETQYF. DNA for the CDR3: TGCAGTGTTCCCGACGGTAACCAAGAGACCCAGTACTTC.

This clonotype was seen repeatedly, ten times or more. V gene TRBV7-7 combines with J gene TRBJ2-1; 12 nucleotides match TRBD2. The V and J ends lost 5 bases and 9 bases, in that order; junction bases with no gene match: 8. Germline values: CDR1 SSHAT, CDR2 FNYEAQ (reference sequence). The CDR3 length is 15 residues. As DNA, the CDR3 is TGTGCCAGCAGCCACTCTAGCGGGAGGGCCGGTGAGCAGTTCTTC. This codes for CASSHSSGRAGEQFF.

This rearrangement joins TRBV12-3 or TRBV12-4 to TRBJ2-1; unclear D gene. V gave up 5 bases and J gave up 7 bases, with 6 bases separating them. This CDR3 region has 11 residues. The chain's CDR3 is CASSPENEQFF. The CDR3 DNA reads TGTGCCAGCAGTCCGGAAAATGAGCAGTTCTTC.

This clonotype was seen only a few times. V usage is TRBV18 and J usage is TRBJ2-1; no reliable D call. V was cut by 3 bases and J by 0 bases, with 6 bases left in between. The V gene's germline CDR1 is KGHSH and CDR2 LQKENI. This CDR3 contains 14 residues. CDR3 nucleotide sequence: TGTGCCAGCTCACCGTACTCCTCCTACAATGAGCAGTTCTTC. Its protein is CASSPYSSYNEQFF.

The chain recombines TRBV20-1 with TRBJ2-7; 8 bases are shared with TRBD1. V shed 2 bases, J shed 6 bases, and the junction held 12 bases outside the gene matches. This CDR3 has 15 residues. Per the germline V gene, CDR1 is DFQATT and CDR2 is SNEGSKA (reference sequence). In nucleotides, the CDR3 is TGCAGTGCTAGACCAACTCAGGGGGCCAGTCGCGAGCAGTACTTC. Encoded protein: CSARPTQGASREQYF.

This clonotype was counted a few times. The J gene is TRBJ1-1, the V gene TRBV7-3; 9 nucleotides line up with TRBD1. The J segment lost 10 bases and the V segment lost 4 bases, leaving 4 bases of the junction unmatched. The CDR3 runs to 12 residues. Looked up from germline, CDR1 is SGHTA and CDR2 is FQGTGA. The CDR3 here is CASSSETGGAFF. Written as DNA, the CDR3 is TGTGCCAGCAGCTCCGAGACAGGGGGAGCTTTCTTT.